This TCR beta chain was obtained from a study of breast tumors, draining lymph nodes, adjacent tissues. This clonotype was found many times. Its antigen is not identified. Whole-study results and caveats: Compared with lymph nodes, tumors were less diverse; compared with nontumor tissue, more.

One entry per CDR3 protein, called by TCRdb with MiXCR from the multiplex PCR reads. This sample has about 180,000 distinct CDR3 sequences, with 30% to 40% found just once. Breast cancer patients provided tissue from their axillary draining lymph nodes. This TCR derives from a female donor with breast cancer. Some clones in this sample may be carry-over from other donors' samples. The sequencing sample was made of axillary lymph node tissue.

The CDR3 is CASSPSVANYEQYF. The DNA for the CDR3 is TGTGCCAGCAGCCCCTCCGTGGCTAACTACGAGCAGTACTTC. The V gene is TRBV6-5, the J gene TRBJ2-7; D ambiguous. The CDR3 extends over 14 amino acids. V was clipped by 6 bases and J by 3 bases, with 15 bases between them. CDR1 and CDR2 from the germline V gene are MNHEY and SVGAGI.